This TCR beta chain was obtained from a study of cytomegalovirus exposure and HLA in healthy donors. Overall study results and limits: Highly shared sequence variants in one cluster were likely a sequencing artifact.

In the PCR, 60 Vbeta and 13 Jbeta primers were used. Profiling relied on immunoSEQ multiplex PCR, and the TCRdb table lists in-frame clones only, not all of them. The sample consists of around 200,000 clones, 70% to 85% of them appearing once. The junction had 3 bases not matched to a gene; V was cut back by 4 bases and J by 7 bases. The V gene's germline CDR1 is MNHNS and CDR2 SASEGT. This CDR3 is built from 14 residues. On this clone itself: Its target is unknown.

Sequencing used PBMCs. The chain links TRBV6-1 to TRBJ1-3; TRBD1 matches at 11 bases. The sequence came from a woman between 55 and 75 years old in good health and CMV-seropositive. CDR3 protein: CASSGTGGSNTIYF. The CDR3 DNA sequence: TGTGCCAGCAGTGGGACAGGGGGCTCGAACACCATATATTTT.